The source of this T cell receptor beta chain is a study of regulatory T cells. Concerning this clone: Its antigen remains unknown.

Primers: 52 TRBV forward and 13 TRBJ reverse. Clones were read by immunoSEQ multiplex PCR, and TCRdb kept only the in-frame ones, dropping some. The sample yields over 35,000 clones, about 91% seen once. CD4+ cells were sorted into CD25-high CD127-low regulatory cells and CD25-low CD127-high conventional cells. Findings and limits, study-wide: Regulatory T cells showed the strongest V-J pair restriction and V/J gene skewing among patient repertoires. In CD3G-deficient patients, conventional CD4+ T cells were enriched for hydrophobic CDR3 residues at positions 6 and 7.

CDR1 and CDR2 from the germline V gene are MDHEN and SYDVKM. The ends were cut back, 6 bases at V and 0 bases at J, with 15 bases in the middle. The CDR3 is 15 residues long. This TCR was sampled from a person aged 18 to 35 with CD3G deficiency. The genes are TRBV28 and TRBJ2-7; TRBD2 might be the D (6 bases). The specimen was conventional CD4+ T cells sorted from blood. In nucleotides, the CDR3 is TGTGCCAGCAGCCGCCCCGGAGGGATCTCCTACGAGCAGTACTTC. Residues: CASSRPGGISYEQYF. Full variable domain (missing parts from reference TRBV28 and TRBJ2-7): DVKVTQSSRYLVKRTGEKVFLECVQDMDHENMFWYRQDPGLGLRLIYFSYDVKMKEKGDIPEGYSVSREKKERFSLILESASTNQTSMYLCASSRPGGISYEQYFGPGTRLTVT.